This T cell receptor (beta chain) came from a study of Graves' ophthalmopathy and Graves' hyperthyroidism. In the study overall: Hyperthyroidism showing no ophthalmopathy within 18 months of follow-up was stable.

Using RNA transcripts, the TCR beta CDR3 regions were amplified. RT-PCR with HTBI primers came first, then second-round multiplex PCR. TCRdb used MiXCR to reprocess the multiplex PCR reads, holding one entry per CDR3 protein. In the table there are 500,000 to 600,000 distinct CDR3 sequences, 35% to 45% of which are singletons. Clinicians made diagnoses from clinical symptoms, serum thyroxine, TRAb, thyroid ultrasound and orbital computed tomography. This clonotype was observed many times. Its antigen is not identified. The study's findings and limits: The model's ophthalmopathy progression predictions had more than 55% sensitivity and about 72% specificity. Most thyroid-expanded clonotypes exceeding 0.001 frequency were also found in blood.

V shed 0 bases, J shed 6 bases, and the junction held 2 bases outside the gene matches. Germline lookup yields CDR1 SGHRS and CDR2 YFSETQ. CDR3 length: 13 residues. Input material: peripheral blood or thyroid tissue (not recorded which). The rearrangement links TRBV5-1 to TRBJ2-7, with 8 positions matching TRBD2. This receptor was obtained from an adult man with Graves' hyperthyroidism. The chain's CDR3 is CASSLGLALEQYF. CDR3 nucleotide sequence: TGCGCCAGCAGCTTGGGACTAGCGCTCGAGCAGTACTTC.